The T cell receptor (beta chain) described here comes from a study of blood T cell repertoires in COVID-19. Overall study: COVID-19 samples from acute and convalescent phases originated in the United States, Italy and Spain.

Libraries were prepared by immunoSEQ multiplex PCR; TCRdb keeps only in-frame clonotypes and omits some of them. The table has about 120,000 clones, about 80% seen once. Trimming shortened V by 1 base and J by 5 bases, and 12 bases separated the two germline ends. This CDR3 region has 14 residues. The germline V gene has CDR1 SGHRS and CDR2 YFSETQ. This TCR was recovered from a woman aged 45 to 65 with acute or convalescent COVID-19. What was sequenced was peripheral blood. This sequence joins TRBV5-1 and TRBJ1-2, with D possibly matching TRBD1 (6 bases). The CDR3 DNA sequence: TGCGCCAGCAGCTTGACAGGACAGATGTATGGCTACACCTTC. Translating gives CASSLTGQMYGYTF.